The 29 T cell receptor beta chains below come from one sample, sequenced in a study of Graves' ophthalmopathy and Graves' hyperthyroidism. Amplified material comprised TCR beta CDR3 regions derived from RNA transcripts. A first-round RT-PCR used HTBI primers, followed by a second-round multiplex PCR. TCRdb re-called the multiplex PCR reads with MiXCR, one entry per CDR3 protein. The data hold nearly 400,000 distinct CDR3 sequences, with approximately 20% observed a single time. Sequences were obtained from peripheral blood. Every receptor here comes from a woman under 30 with Graves' ophthalmopathy.

The sample holds a few counts of this clonotype. The chain couples TRBV6-1 to TRBJ2-7, with D possibly TRBD2 on 7 matching bases. The CDR3 spans 14 residues. The germline gives CDR1 MNHNS, CDR2 SASEGT. Trimming removed 7 bases from V and 5 bases from J, with 18 bases in between. The CDR3 nucleotides read TGTGCCAGCAATCCCCTGGGGGGGCGCCACGAGCAGTACTTC. Translating it yields CASNPLGGRHEQYF.

This clonotype has at least ten counts. This rearrangement joins TRBV10-1 to TRBJ1-1, with D unresolved. Germline-derived CDR1 and CDR2 are WNHNN and SYGVQD (reference sequence). Deletions cut 5 bases from V and 8 bases from J, with 12 bases between. This CDR3 is built from 12 residues. The CDR3 loop reads CASSSTLSEAFF. Written as DNA, the CDR3 is TGCGCCAGCAGTTCGACCCTTTCGGAAGCTTTCTTT.

This clonotype has ten or more counts. The chain is built from TRBV7-2 and TRBJ2-7, with 8 nucleotides matching TRBD1. Germline assignment: CDR1 SGHTA and CDR2 FQGNSA. CDR3 length: 15 amino acids. V shed 2 bases, J shed 2 bases, and the junction held 5 bases outside the gene matches. Here the CDR3 reads CASSLPGQGTYEQYF. CDR3 bases: TGTGCCAGCAGCTTACCCGGACAGGGAACCTACGAGCAGTACTTC.

This clonotype was detected many times. The chain uses TRBV6-1 and TRBJ2-2, with D unresolved. Trimming cost V 6 bases and J 7 bases, with 15 bases left between them. Germline CDR1 MNHNS, CDR2 SASEGT. This CDR3 comprises 14 residues. CDR3 DNA sequence: TGTGCCAGCAGCCCGATCATGTCGGTCGGGGAGCTGTTTTTT. Its translation: CASSPIMSVGELFF.

This clonotype was counted ten times or more. V gene TRBV30 combines with J gene TRBJ2-7; D perhaps matches TRBD2 (7 bases). Germline V gene sequence: CDR1 GTSNPN, CDR2 SVGIG (reference sequence). CDR3 length equals 15 residues. Trimming stripped 0 bases from V and 1 base from J, with 13 bases between. CDR3 sequence (DNA): TGTGCCTGGAGTGTGGGGGGGGCAGGGTCCTACGAGCAGTACTTC. This gives the protein CAWSVGGAGSYEQYF.

This clonotype was seen at least ten times. The CDR3: CASTGLAKNIQYF. In DNA form, the CDR3 reads TGTGCCAGCACAGGGTTAGCCAAAAACATTCAGTACTTC. The chain links TRBV25-1 to TRBJ2-4; a possible D gene is TRBD1 (5 bases). V was clipped by 7 bases and J by 0 bases, with 7 bases between them. CDR3 length: 13 residues. The V gene's germline CDR1 is MGHDK and CDR2 SYGVNS.

This clonotype came up a few times. The chain links TRBV30 to TRBJ2-7; the match to TRBD2 covers 9 bases. The germline V gene encodes CDR1 GTSNPN and CDR2 SVGIG (reference sequence). Germline trimming cut 4 bases from V and 2 bases from J; bases unmatched to any gene: 3. CDR3 length equals 13 residues. The CDR3, as DNA: TGTGCCTGGATGACTAGCGGAACCTACGAGCAGTACTTC. Encoded protein: CAWMTSGTYEQYF. The whole variable domain, remainder taken from reference TRBV30 and TRBJ2-7, is SQTIHQWPATLVQPVGSPLSLECTVEGTSNPNLYWYRQAAGRGLQLLFYSVGIGQISSEVPQNLSASRPQDRQFILSSKKLLLSDSGFYLCAWMTSGTYEQYFGPGTRLTVT.

With regard to this clonotype: This sequence may be a read error, since a much larger clone differs from it by one base. This chain uses TRBV7-2 with TRBJ1-5, with D maybe TRBD1 (6 bases). Trimming cost V 6 bases and J 6 bases, with 12 bases left between them. The germline V gene encodes CDR1 SGHTA and CDR2 FQGNSA. The CDR3 consists of 13 residues. The CDR3 region is CASRSGAPQPQHF. The CDR3 DNA follows: TGTGCCAGCAGGTCAGGGGCGCCTCAGCCCCAGCATTTT.

This clonotype was found many times. The CDR3 protein is CASSYNSDWGTEAFF. The CDR3 bases are TGTGCCAGCAGTTATAACTCGGACTGGGGCACTGAAGCTTTCTTT. J is TRBJ1-1 and V is TRBV6-8; D is undetermined. This CDR3 comprises 15 residues. CDR1 is MNHGY and CDR2 is SAAAGT in the germline V gene. Trimming took 3 bases from V and 4 from J, leaving 15 bases between them.

Ten or more counts support this clonotype. Here the CDR3 reads CASSLSTLGELFF. The CDR3 region has the DNA TGTGCCAGCAGTTTAAGTACACTAGGGGAGCTGTTTTTT. The chain is built from TRBV27 and TRBJ2-2, with unresolved D. Germline loops: CDR1 MNHEY, CDR2 SMNVEV (reference sequence). Between the trimmed V and J ends, which lost 2 bases and 8 bases, there was a span of 9 bases. The CDR3 loop spans 13 amino acids.

This clonotype was recorded many times. A read error may account for a junction end that differs from germline. The chain uses TRBV5-1 and TRBJ2-2; maybe TRBD2 (6 bases). Germline CDR1 SGHRS, CDR2 YFSETQ. The length of the CDR3 is 15 residues. The CDR3 sequence: CASSLRRGNTGELFF. CDR3 nucleotides: TGTGCCAGCAGTTTAAGGCGGGGGAACACCGGGGAGCTGTTTTTT.

The chain recombines TRBV6-5 with TRBJ2-7, with D perhaps TRBD2 (7 bases). The CDR3 covers 16 residues. Trimming shortened V by 2 bases and J by 1 base, and 15 bases separated the two germline ends. The germline V gene has CDR1 MNHEY and CDR2 SVGAGI. This chain's CDR3 is CASSYVGGAQSYEQYF. As DNA, the CDR3 is TGTGCCAGCAGTTACGTGGGGGGGGCGCAATCCTACGAGCAGTACTTC.

CDR3 region: CASSSNRQGGLSGANVLTF. CDR3 sequence (DNA): TGTGCCAGCAGCTCAAATAGACAGGGGGGTCTCTCTGGGGCCAACGTCCTGACTTTC. The chain employs TRBV11-1 and TRBJ2-6; 9 bases line up with TRBD1. The CDR3 has 19 residues. The junction had 10 bases not matched to a gene; V was cut back by 4 bases and J by 0 bases. Germline-derived CDR1 and CDR2 are SGHAT and FQDESV (reference sequence).

This clonotype showed up many times. The V gene is TRBV7-2, the J gene TRBJ2-5, with 7 bases identical to TRBD2. CDR1 is SGHTA and CDR2 is FQGNSA in the germline V gene. This CDR3 has 16 residues. Unmatched junction bases numbered 11, after V lost 2 bases and J lost 5 bases. In DNA form, the CDR3 reads TGTGCCAGCAGCTTATCGGGGGGAGGGCCGCGGGAGACCCAGTACTTC. The encoded protein is CASSLSGGGPRETQYF.

This clonotype came up many times. The rearrangement joins TRBV12-3 or TRBV12-4 to TRBJ1-5; maybe TRBD1 (5 bases). The CDR3 consists of 17 residues. V was cut by 3 bases and J by 3 bases, with 18 bases left in between. CDR3 bases: TGTGCCAGCAGTTTGCAGGGACGGTTATGGGCCAATCAGCCCCAGCATTTT. Translated, it gives CASSLQGRLWANQPQHF.

V usage is TRBV6-2 or TRBV6-3 and J usage is TRBJ2-5; 10 nucleotides align to TRBD2. V trimming: 4 bases; J trimming: 5 bases; junction bases outside the gene matches: 7. Germline values: CDR1 MNHEY, CDR2 SVGEGT. The CDR3 is 15 residues long. For the CDR3, the DNA is TGTGCCAGCAGTTCGCCTAGCGGGAGTCTGGAGACCCAGTACTTC. Translated: CASSSPSGSLETQYF.

The chain has TRBV12-3 or TRBV12-4 and TRBJ1-3; D is unclear. Trimming left V 5 bases short and J 1 base short, with 12 bases between. The CDR3 is 15 residues long. CDR3 residues: CASSPRTYSGNTIYF. The CDR3 nucleotides are TGTGCCAGCAGTCCGAGGACGTATTCTGGAAACACCATATATTTT.

A few counts support this clonotype. A read error may be the cause here, since a much bigger clone is one base away. The CDR3 ends on some other residue instead of the conserved phenylalanine or tryptophan, so this is likely a read error. This chain links TRBV3-1 with TRBJ2-7; 8 bases map to TRBD2. Germline assignment: CDR1 LGHDT and CDR2 YNNKEL (reference sequence). The CDR3 loop spans 16 amino acids. The ends lost 4 bases at V and 2 bases at J; junction bases unmatched: 10. CDR3 in DNA: TGTGCCAGCAGCCCCCACTTGGCGGGAGGTCCCTACGAGCAGTACTCC. It encodes CASSPHLAGGPYEQYS.

This clonotype has at least ten counts. The genes are TRBV6-5 and TRBJ2-7, with 9 bases lining up with TRBD2. Germline CDR1 reads MNHEY; CDR2 reads SVGAGI. Trimming took 0 bases from V and 4 from J; bases not matched to a gene: 4. This CDR3 is built from 15 residues. CDR3 loop: CASSYSGRGGYEQYF. The DNA of the CDR3 is TGTGCCAGCAGTTACTCGGGGCGGGGGGGATACGAGCAGTACTTC.

This clonotype appeared many times. The chain links TRBV28 to TRBJ2-2; 10 positions agree with TRBD1. V shed 0 bases, J shed 3 bases, and the junction held 1 base outside the gene matches. The CDR3 loop spans 16 amino acids. The germline CDR1 and CDR2 sequences are MDHEN and SYDVKM. The CDR3 loop reads CASSLWDRGDTGELFF. The CDR3 bases are TGTGCCAGCAGTTTATGGGACAGGGGGGACACCGGGGAGCTGTTTTTT.

This clonotype was counted many times. The V call is TRBV12-3 or TRBV12-4, the J call TRBJ1-1; unclear D gene. With 7 bases removed from V and 1 base from J, the gap between germline ends came to 10 bases. CDR3 length: 13 residues. In nucleotides, the CDR3 is TGTGCCAGCAAATTTAGGCAGAACACTGAAGCTTTCTTT. Translating gives CASKFRQNTEAFF.

This clonotype has ten or more counts. The CDR3 DNA sequence: TGCGCCAGCAGCGGTACAGGGGATAGCAATCAGCCCCAGCATTTT. It specifies CASSGTGDSNQPQHF. The V and J genes are TRBV4-1 and TRBJ1-5; 7 bases line up with TRBD1. V trimming: 5 bases; J trimming: 0 bases; junction bases outside the gene matches: 4. The CDR3 runs 15 residues. Germline V gives CDR1 MGHRA, CDR2 YSYEKL.

This clonotype was seen at least ten times. This chain joins TRBV7-9 and TRBJ2-7; 8 positions match TRBD1. Germline V gene data show CDR1 as SEHNR and CDR2 as FQNEAQ (reference sequence). The CDR3 runs 13 residues. V gave up 10 bases and J gave up 3 bases; unmatched junction bases: 8. The CDR3 nucleotides are TGTGCCACCGCCGGGGACAGGAACTACGAGCAGTACTTC. Translation: CATAGDRNYEQYF.

V is TRBV7-6 and J is TRBJ2-7, with D perhaps matching TRBD2 (5 bases). This CDR3 has 14 residues. The ends were cut back, 6 bases at V and 3 bases at J, with 15 bases in the middle. Germline V gives CDR1 SGHVS, CDR2 FNYEAQ. The CDR3 DNA reads as TGTGCCAGCAGTAACACTCCTGAGGGCTACGAGCAGTACTTC. Protein: CASSNTPEGYEQYF.

This clonotype was seen ten or more times. This chain joins TRBV10-3 and TRBJ1-1; 9 bases map to TRBD1. Trimming took 5 bases from V and 4 from J; bases not matched to a gene: 8. CDR3 length equals 15 residues. Germline CDR1 and CDR2: ENHRY and SYGVKD. The CDR3 DNA sequence: TGTGCCATCAGTCCGACAGGGGGAGGAGGCACTGAAGCTTTCTTT. It codes for CAISPTGGGGTEAFF.

This clonotype was recorded many times. The chain combines TRBV6-2 or TRBV6-3 with TRBJ1-1; D gene unclear. This CDR3 is built from 11 residues. Germline V gives CDR1 MNHEY, CDR2 SVGEGT. V was clipped by 5 bases and J by 9 bases, with 10 bases between them. Here the CDR3 DNA reads TGTGCCAGCAGTCTCAATCGGAAAGCTTTCTTT. Its protein is CASSLNRKAFF.

This clonotype showed up many times. The V gene is TRBV7-9, the J gene TRBJ2-5; TRBD1 matches 9 bases. CDR3 size: 15 residues. Germline V lookup: CDR1 SEHNR, CDR2 FQNEAQ (reference sequence). J lost 0 bases, V lost 5 bases, and 4 bases had no gene match. The CDR3: CASSPRTGDQETQYF. The CDR3 DNA reads TGTGCCAGCAGCCCCCGGACAGGGGACCAAGAGACCCAGTACTTC.

This clonotype has ten or more counts. The rearrangement joins TRBV5-6 to TRBJ2-6; maybe TRBD1 (6 bases). Germline V gene data show CDR1 as SGHDT and CDR2 as YYEEEE. This CDR3 is 16 amino acids long. V dropped 0 bases and J dropped 4 bases, with 11 bases sitting between them. The CDR3 loop is CASSLALGAGANVLTF. Written as DNA, the CDR3 is TGTGCCAGCAGCTTGGCCTTGGGGGCCGGGGCCAACGTCCTGACTTTC. Filled out from reference TRBV5-6 and TRBJ2-6, the complete variable domain reads DAGVTQSPTHLIKTRGQQVTLRCSPKSGHDTVSWYQQALGQGPQFIFQYYEEEERQRGNFPDRFSGHQFPNYSSELNVNALLLGDSALYLCASSLALGAGANVLTFGAGSRLTVL.

The rearrangement links TRBV14 to TRBJ1-2; D gene uncertain. Germline V lookup: CDR1 SGHDN, CDR2 FVKESK. Trimming removed 0 bases from V and 8 bases from J, with 19 bases in between. The CDR3 loop spans 16 amino acids. This chain's CDR3 is CASSQEVGDPGGGYTF. CDR3 DNA sequence: TGTGCCAGCAGCCAAGAGGTCGGTGATCCCGGTGGAGGCTACACCTTC.